This T cell receptor (beta chain) derives from a study of cytomegalovirus exposure and HLA in healthy donors. The CDR3 sequence is 16 residues long. The junction had 4 bases not matched to a gene; V was cut back by 4 bases and J by 2 bases. Germline V gene lookup returns CDR1 SGHTA and CDR2 FQGNSA. Primers: 60 Vbeta forward and 13 Jbeta reverse. Clones were sequenced by immunoSEQ multiplex PCR, and TCRdb holds only the in-frame ones, with some missing. Among approximately 88,000 clones listed, roughly four fifths were seen once. The genes are TRBV7-2 and TRBJ2-3, with TRBD2 matching over 12 bases. This receptor was identified in a man aged 25-45 years in good health and CMV-seronegative. The specimen was PBMCs. In DNA, the CDR3 is TGTGCCAGCAGCTCACGGACTAGCGGGAACACAGATACGCAGTATTTT. Its protein product is CASSSRTSGNTDTQYF. Full variable domain (rest looked up from reference TRBV7-2 and TRBJ2-3): GAGVSQSPSNKVTEKGKDVELRCDPISGHTALYWYRQSLGQGLEFLIYFQGNSAPDKSGLPSDRFSAERTGGSVSTLTIQRTQQEDSAVYLCASSSRTSGNTDTQYFGPGTRLTVL.